A single sample is the source of the 13 T cell receptor beta chains below, sequenced in a study of cytomegalovirus exposure and HLA in healthy donors. The PCR contained 60 Vbeta and 13 Jbeta primers. Repertoires were generated with immunoSEQ multiplex PCR, while TCRdb's copy carries only in-frame clones and drops some. The table has more than 95,000 clones, approximately 80% seen once. Sample: PBMCs. The receptors stem from a young woman in good health and CMV-seropositive.

The chain recombines TRBV6-5 with TRBJ2-7, with a weak D call TRBD2 (5 bases). The germline V and J ends were trimmed by 5 bases and 0 bases, with 8 bases remaining between them. CDR3 length: 13 amino acids. CDR1 MNHEY and CDR2 SVGAGI come from the germline V gene. The CDR3 DNA reads TGTGCCAGCAGTCGACTATCCTCCTACGAGCAGTACTTC. Amino acids: CASSRLSSYEQYF.

The rearrangement joins TRBV2 to TRBJ2-1; 9 bases align to TRBD2. Germline values: CDR1 SNHLY, CDR2 FYNNEI. V was clipped by 6 bases and J by 7 bases; unmatched bases: 1. The CDR3 covers 12 residues. CDR3 DNA sequence: TGTGCCAGCAGCGGACTAGCGAATGAGCAGTTCTTC. Translating it yields CASSGLANEQFF. The full variable domain, completed using reference TRBV2 and TRBJ2-1, is EPEVTQTPSHQVTQMGQEVILRCVPISNHLYFYWYRQILGQKVEFLVSFYNNEISEKSEIFDDQFSVERPDGSNFTLKIRSTKLEDSAMYFCASSGLANEQFFGPGTRLTVL.

The chain carries TRBV7-6 and TRBJ2-7; D might be TRBD1 (5 bases). Germline V gene data show CDR1 as SGHVS and CDR2 as FNYEAQ. The CDR3 runs to 13 residues. V shed 5 bases and J shed 6 bases, with 14 bases lying between them. CDR3 amino acids: CASSRPGNSEQYF. In nucleotides, the CDR3 is TGTGCCAGCAGCCGACCAGGGAACTCCGAGCAGTACTTC.

The chain combines TRBV10-1 with TRBJ1-2; 9 bases are shared with TRBD1. J was trimmed by 5 bases and V by 5 bases; bases with no gene match: 12. The germline CDR1 and CDR2 sequences are WNHNN and SYGVQD (reference sequence). The CDR3 runs 16 residues. As DNA, the CDR3 is TGCGCCAGCAGTCAGTACACAGGGGGCGCAACGTATGGCTACACCTTC. It translates to CASSQYTGGATYGYTF.

This chain uses TRBV4-2 with TRBJ2-1; TRBD1 agrees at 8 bases. Germline loops: CDR1 LGHNA, CDR2 YNFKEQ. The J segment lost 0 bases and the V segment lost 1 base, leaving 5 bases of the junction unmatched. The CDR3 is 17 amino acids. The CDR3: CASSQAGDRSSYNEQFF. DNA of the CDR3: TGTGCCAGCAGCCAAGCCGGGGACAGGAGCTCCTACAATGAGCAGTTCTTC.

In its sample, this clone was seen a few times. The genes are TRBV5-1 and TRBJ1-1; 8 bases are a match to TRBD1. Germline-derived CDR1 and CDR2 are SGHRS and YFSETQ. The V and J ends lost 2 bases and 4 bases, in that order; junction bases with no gene match: 7. This CDR3 contains 15 residues. The CDR3 sequence is CASSLWTGQGTEAFF. The CDR3 nucleotides read TGCGCCAGCAGCTTATGGACAGGGCAAGGCACTGAAGCTTTCTTT.

CDR3 nucleotides: TGTGCCAGCACCGGGGGGGGGTTCGCTGGCTACACCTTC. Translating it yields CASTGGGFAGYTF. The chain joins TRBV27 to TRBJ1-2; maybe TRBD1 (5 bases). Trimming removed 7 bases at V and 7 bases at J, with 16 bases between. The CDR3 extends over 13 amino acids. Germline CDR1 and CDR2: MNHEY and SMNVEV (reference sequence).

The J gene is TRBJ2-7, the V gene TRBV30; TRBD1 aligns across 8 bases. Per the germline V gene, CDR1 is GTSNPN and CDR2 is SVGIG (reference sequence). The CDR3 is 15 amino acids. Unmatched junction bases numbered 6, after V lost 0 bases and J lost 2 bases. The CDR3 protein is CAWSVPQQGAYEQYF. DNA for the CDR3: TGTGCCTGGAGTGTGCCCCAACAGGGGGCCTACGAGCAGTACTTC.

The chain has TRBV6-6 and TRBJ1-1, with 8 bases aligning to TRBD1. V shed 6 bases and J 4 bases; nucleotides not matched to a gene: 4. CDR3 length equals 13 residues. CDR1 is MNHNY, CDR2 SVGAGI, per germline (reference sequence). The DNA of the CDR3 is TGTGCCAGCAGCCTTACAGGGGGCACTGAAGCTTTCTTT. It yields the protein CASSLTGGTEAFF.

The chain couples TRBV5-6 to TRBJ2-7; tentatively, D is TRBD1 (6 bases). V was clipped by 0 bases and J by 7 bases, with 8 bases between them. The CDR3 sequence is 12 residues long. From germline, CDR1 is SGHDT and CDR2 YYEEEE. CDR3 in DNA: TGTGCCAGCAGCTTGGGAGGGGGTGAGCAGTACTTC. This encodes CASSLGGGEQYF.

This chain links TRBV2 with TRBJ2-1, with D hard to call. The CDR3 is made up of 9 amino acids. V was shortened by 8 bases and J by 16 bases, with 12 bases between the two germline ends. CDR1 is SNHLY and CDR2 is FYNNEI in the germline V gene. The CDR3 bases are TGTGCCAGCGGGCCTCTTATATTCTTC. Its protein product is CASGPLIFF.

This clone was counted between two and nine times. The J gene is TRBJ2-3, the V gene TRBV7-9; TRBD2 agrees at 8 bases. Germline assignment: CDR1 SEHNR and CDR2 FQNEAQ (reference sequence). V dropped 2 bases and J dropped 2; count of bases not matched to a gene: 6. This CDR3 comprises 16 residues. This chain's CDR3 is CASSLSASGYTDTQYF. In nucleotides, the CDR3 is TGTGCCAGCAGCTTATCGGCTAGCGGGTACACAGATACGCAGTATTTT.

Written as DNA, the CDR3 is TGTGCCAGCACCCGGGAAGGTCAATTAAATGAGCAGTTCTTC. This translates into CASTREGQLNEQFF. The V gene is TRBV11-3, the J gene TRBJ2-1, with D possibly being TRBD2 (5 bases). V lost 7 bases to trimming and J lost 7 bases, with 17 bases between them. This CDR3 has 14 residues. Germline V lookup: CDR1 SGHNT, CDR2 YENEEA.